These 12 T cell receptor beta chains were sequenced from one sample in a study of blood T cell repertoires in COVID-19. Method: immunoSEQ multiplex PCR; TCRdb's copy keeps in-frame clones and lacks some. The data hold about 240,000 clones, with approximately 82% observed a single time. Source material: peripheral blood. The receptor source for this set is a man aged 30 to 45 who had recovered from COVID-19.

The V and J genes are TRBV5-1 and TRBJ1-4; 9 bases match TRBD1. The V and J ends lost 4 bases and 6 bases, in that order; junction bases with no gene match: 13. The CDR3 is 17 residues long. Germline lookup yields CDR1 SGHRS and CDR2 YFSETQ. In nucleotides, the CDR3 is TGCGCCAGCAGCCCTCGTCCCGGGACAGGGAGCCATGAAAAACTGTTTTTT. This codes for CASSPRPGTGSHEKLFF.

J is TRBJ2-7 and V is TRBV9; the D gene is possibly TRBD2 (5 bases). Per germline, CDR1 SGDLS and CDR2 YYNGEE. Trimming stripped 4 bases from V and 7 bases from J, with 15 bases between. This CDR3 comprises 13 residues. CDR3 nucleotide sequence: TGTGCCAGCAGCACCTACGGGGTTGGTGAGCAGTACTTC. Amino acid sequence: CASSTYGVGEQYF.

CDR3: CASSQREVSNQPQHF. The CDR3 bases are TGCGCCAGCAGCCAAAGGGAGGTTAGCAATCAGCCCCAGCATTTT. The V gene is TRBV4-1, the J gene TRBJ1-5, with no clear D. Germline lookup yields CDR1 MGHRA and CDR2 YSYEKL. The V gene lost 2 bases and the J gene lost 0 bases, with 8 bases spanning the gap. CDR3 length: 15 amino acids.

The chain couples TRBV5-1 to TRBJ2-5; a possible D gene is TRBD1 (6 bases). Germline V gives CDR1 SGHRS, CDR2 YFSETQ. The germline V and J ends were trimmed by 0 bases and 2 bases, with 8 bases remaining between them. CDR3 length: 14 amino acids. CDR3 amino acids: CASSLGTAQETQYF. The CDR3 region has the DNA TGCGCCAGCAGCTTGGGGACAGCGCAAGAGACCCAGTACTTC.

This clone occurred once. CDR3: CAIKRTASGYTF. The CDR3 DNA follows: TGTGCCATCAAAAGGACGGCTAGCGGCTACACCTTC. The chain is built from TRBV10-3 and TRBJ1-2; no clear D. The ends were cut back, 7 bases at V and 8 bases at J, with 14 bases in the middle. CDR1 is ENHRY and CDR2 is SYGVKD in the germline V gene. The CDR3 is 12 amino acids.

The chain uses TRBV28 and TRBJ1-5, with D perhaps TRBD1 (6 bases). The germline gives CDR1 MDHEN, CDR2 SYDVKM. Trimming removed 9 bases from V and 7 bases from J, with 22 bases in between. The CDR3 spans 15 residues. The CDR3 DNA reads as TGTGCCAGTATGCCCCGCAGGGGCCAAAACCAGCCCCAGCATTTT. It encodes CASMPRRGQNQPQHF. The whole variable domain, remainder taken from reference TRBV28 and TRBJ1-5, is DVKVTQSSRYLVKRTGEKVFLECVQDMDHENMFWYRQDPGLGLRLIYFSYDVKMKEKGDIPEGYSVSREKKERFSLILESASTNQTSMYLCASMPRRGQNQPQHFGDGTRLSIL.

CDR3 sequence (DNA): TGTGCCAGCAGTGTGGACAGGGTGGTTTTTGGAAACACCATATATTTT. It translates to CASSVDRVVFGNTIYF. The chain employs TRBV2 and TRBJ1-3; 8 bases line up with TRBD1. Per germline, CDR1 SNHLY and CDR2 FYNNEI. This CDR3 is built from 16 residues. V trimming: 4 bases; J trimming: 3 bases; junction bases outside the gene matches: 8.

J is TRBJ2-3 and V is TRBV6-2 or TRBV6-3; D gene unclear. From germline, CDR1 is MNHEY and CDR2 SVGEGT. The V and J ends lost 0 bases and 6 bases respectively, with 7 bases between them. This CDR3 spans 13 amino acids. DNA of the CDR3: TGTGCCAGCAGTTACTCGCGCCGGGATACGCAGTATTTT. This encodes CASSYSRRDTQYF.

This clone has ten or more counts. The chain has TRBV2 and TRBJ2-2, with 10 nucleotides matching TRBD2. The CDR3 consists of 16 residues. After removal of 6 bases from V and 5 bases from J, the junction contained 9 bases not matched to a gene. Germline lookup yields CDR1 SNHLY and CDR2 FYNNEI. The CDR3 bases are TGTGCCAGCAGCCCCCCTAGCGGGGGCGGAACCGGGGAGCTGTTTTTT. This translates into CASSPPSGGGTGELFF.

This clone was counted once. This chain connects TRBV2 to TRBJ2-3; tentatively, D is TRBD1 (7 bases). The V and J ends lost 1 base and 1 base respectively, with 12 bases between them. This CDR3 has 16 amino acids. Germline V gene sequence: CDR1 SNHLY, CDR2 FYNNEI. The CDR3 coding sequence is TGTGCCAGCAGTGAAGGCCAGGGGGGAGGCACAGATACGCAGTATTTT. Translated: CASSEGQGGGTDTQYF.

The chain joins TRBV7-8 to TRBJ2-5; 12 positions match TRBD2. J lost 2 bases, V lost 5 bases, and 30 bases had no gene match. Germline V CDR1 and CDR2: SGHVS, FQNEAQ. The CDR3 has 24 amino acids. The CDR3 reads CASSPPRGTTSGGPGELNQETQYF. The CDR3 DNA reads TGTGCCAGCAGCCCTCCCCGAGGTACCACTAGCGGGGGGCCCGGGGAGTTAAATCAAGAGACCCAGTACTTC.

This clone was seen a few times. The V call is TRBV6-5, the J call TRBJ1-1; the D gene is possibly TRBD1 (5 bases). Germline V lookup: CDR1 MNHEY, CDR2 SVGAGI. The CDR3 extends over 12 amino acids. The V gene lost 5 bases and the J gene lost 8 bases, with 12 bases spanning the gap. Here the CDR3 reads CASSPRVPEAFF. DNA of the CDR3: TGTGCCAGCAGTCCCAGGGTCCCAGAAGCTTTCTTT.